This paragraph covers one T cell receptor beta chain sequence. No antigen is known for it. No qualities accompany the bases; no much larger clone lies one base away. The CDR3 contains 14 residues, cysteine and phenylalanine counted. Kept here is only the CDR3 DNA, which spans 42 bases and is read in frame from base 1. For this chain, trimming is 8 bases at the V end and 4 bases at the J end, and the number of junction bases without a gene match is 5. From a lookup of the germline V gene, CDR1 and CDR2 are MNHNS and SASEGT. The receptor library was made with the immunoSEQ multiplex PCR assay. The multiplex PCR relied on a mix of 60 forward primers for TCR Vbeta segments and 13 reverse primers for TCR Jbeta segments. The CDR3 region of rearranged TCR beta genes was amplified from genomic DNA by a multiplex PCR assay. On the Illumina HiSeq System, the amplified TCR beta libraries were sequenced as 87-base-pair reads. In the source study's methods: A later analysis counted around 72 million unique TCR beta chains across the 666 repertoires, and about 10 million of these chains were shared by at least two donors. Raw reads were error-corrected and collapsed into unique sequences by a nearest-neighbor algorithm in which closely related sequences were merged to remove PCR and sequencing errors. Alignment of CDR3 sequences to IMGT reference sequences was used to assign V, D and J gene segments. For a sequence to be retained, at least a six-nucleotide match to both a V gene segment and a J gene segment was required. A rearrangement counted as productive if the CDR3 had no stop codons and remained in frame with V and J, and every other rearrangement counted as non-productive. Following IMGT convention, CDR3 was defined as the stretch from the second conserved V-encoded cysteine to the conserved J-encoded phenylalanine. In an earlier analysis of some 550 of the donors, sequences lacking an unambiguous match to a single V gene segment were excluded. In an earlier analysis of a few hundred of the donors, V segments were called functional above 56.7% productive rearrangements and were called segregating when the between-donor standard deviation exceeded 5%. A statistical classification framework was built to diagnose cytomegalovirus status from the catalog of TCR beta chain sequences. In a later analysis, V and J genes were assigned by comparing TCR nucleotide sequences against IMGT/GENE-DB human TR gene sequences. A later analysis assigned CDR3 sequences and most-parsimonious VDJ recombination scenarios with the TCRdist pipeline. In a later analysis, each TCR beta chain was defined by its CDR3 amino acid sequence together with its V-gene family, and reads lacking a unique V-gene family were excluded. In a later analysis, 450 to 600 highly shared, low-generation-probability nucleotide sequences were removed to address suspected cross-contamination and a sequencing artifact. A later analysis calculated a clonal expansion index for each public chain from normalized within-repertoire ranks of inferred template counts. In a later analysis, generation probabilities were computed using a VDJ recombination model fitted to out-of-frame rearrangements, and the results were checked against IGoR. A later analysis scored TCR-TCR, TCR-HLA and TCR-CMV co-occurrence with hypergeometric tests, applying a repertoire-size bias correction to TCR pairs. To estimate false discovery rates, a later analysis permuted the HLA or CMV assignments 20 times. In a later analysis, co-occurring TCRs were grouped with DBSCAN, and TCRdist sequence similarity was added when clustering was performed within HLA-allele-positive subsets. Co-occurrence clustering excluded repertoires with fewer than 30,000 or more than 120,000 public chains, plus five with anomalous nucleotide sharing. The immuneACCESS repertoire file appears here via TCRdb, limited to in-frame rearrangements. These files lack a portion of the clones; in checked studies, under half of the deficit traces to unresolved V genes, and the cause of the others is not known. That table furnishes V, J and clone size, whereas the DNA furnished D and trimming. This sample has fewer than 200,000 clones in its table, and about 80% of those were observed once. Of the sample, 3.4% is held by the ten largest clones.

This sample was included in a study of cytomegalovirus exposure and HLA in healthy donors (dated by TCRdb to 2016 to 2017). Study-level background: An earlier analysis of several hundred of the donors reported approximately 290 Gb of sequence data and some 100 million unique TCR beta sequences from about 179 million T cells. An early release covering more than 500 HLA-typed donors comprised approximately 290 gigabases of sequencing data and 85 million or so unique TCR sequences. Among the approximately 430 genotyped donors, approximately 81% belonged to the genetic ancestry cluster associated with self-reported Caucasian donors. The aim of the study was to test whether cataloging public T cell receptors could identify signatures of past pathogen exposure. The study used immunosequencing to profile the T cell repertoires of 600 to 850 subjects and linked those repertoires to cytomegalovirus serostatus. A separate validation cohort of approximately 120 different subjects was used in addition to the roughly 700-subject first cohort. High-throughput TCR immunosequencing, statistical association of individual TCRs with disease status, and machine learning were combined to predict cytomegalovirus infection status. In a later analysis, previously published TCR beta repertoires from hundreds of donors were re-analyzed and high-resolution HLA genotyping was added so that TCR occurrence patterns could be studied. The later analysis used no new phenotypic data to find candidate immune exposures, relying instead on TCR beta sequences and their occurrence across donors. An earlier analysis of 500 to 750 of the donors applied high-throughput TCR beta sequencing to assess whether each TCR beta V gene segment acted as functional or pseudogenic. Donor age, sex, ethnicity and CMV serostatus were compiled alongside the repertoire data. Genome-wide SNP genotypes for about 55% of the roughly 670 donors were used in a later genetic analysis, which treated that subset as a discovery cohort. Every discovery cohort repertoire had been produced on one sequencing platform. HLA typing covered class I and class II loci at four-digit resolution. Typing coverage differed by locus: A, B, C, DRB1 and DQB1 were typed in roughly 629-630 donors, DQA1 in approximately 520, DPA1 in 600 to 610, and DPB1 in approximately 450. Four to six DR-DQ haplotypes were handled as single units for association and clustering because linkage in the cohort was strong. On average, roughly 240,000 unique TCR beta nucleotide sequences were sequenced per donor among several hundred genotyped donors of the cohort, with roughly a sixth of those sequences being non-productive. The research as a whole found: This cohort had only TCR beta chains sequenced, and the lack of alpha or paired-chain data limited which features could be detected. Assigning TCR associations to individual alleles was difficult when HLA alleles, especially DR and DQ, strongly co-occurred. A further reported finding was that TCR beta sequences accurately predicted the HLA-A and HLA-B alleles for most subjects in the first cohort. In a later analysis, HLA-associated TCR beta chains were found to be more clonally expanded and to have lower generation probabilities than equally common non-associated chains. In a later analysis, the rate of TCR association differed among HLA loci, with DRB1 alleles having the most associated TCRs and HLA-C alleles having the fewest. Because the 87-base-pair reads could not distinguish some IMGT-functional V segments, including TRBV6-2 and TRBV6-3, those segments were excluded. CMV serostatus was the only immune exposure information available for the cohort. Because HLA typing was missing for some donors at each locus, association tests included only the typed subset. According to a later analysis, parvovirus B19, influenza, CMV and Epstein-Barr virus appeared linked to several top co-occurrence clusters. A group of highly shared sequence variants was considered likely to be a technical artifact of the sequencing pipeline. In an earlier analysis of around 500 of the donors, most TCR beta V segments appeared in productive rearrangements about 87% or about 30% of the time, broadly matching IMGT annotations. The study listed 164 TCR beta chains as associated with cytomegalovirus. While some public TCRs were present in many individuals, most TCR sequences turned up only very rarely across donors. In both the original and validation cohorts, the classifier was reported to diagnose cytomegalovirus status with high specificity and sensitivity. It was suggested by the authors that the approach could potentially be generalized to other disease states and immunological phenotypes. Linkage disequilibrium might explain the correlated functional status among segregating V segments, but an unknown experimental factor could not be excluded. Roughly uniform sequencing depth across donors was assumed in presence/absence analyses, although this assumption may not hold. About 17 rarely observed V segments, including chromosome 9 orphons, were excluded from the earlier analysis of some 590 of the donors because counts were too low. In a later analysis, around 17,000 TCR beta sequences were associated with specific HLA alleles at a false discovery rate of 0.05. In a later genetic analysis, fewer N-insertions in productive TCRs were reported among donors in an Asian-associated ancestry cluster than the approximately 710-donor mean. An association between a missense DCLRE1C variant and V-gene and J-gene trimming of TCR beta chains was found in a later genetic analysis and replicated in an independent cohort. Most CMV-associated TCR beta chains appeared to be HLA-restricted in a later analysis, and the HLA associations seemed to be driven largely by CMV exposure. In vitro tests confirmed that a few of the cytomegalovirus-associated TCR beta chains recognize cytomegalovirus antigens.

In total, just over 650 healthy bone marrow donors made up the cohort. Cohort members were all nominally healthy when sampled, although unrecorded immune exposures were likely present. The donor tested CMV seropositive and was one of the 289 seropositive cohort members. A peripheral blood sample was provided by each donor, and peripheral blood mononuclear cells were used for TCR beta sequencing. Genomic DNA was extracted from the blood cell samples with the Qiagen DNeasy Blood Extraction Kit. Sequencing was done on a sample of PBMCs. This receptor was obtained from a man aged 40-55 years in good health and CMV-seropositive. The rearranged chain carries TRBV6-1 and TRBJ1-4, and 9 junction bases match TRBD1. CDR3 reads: CASRTGDGNEKLFF. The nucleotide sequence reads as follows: TGTGCCAGCCGGACAGGGGATGGTAATGAAAAACTGTTTTTT.